A selection of T cell receptor beta chains follows, all from one sample in a study of T cell repertoires in cytomegalovirus infection. Each CDR3 protein gets one entry after TCRdb re-called the reads with MiXCR. The sample has a few hundred thousand distinct CDR3 sequences; about a quarter are singletons. The sequencing input was PBMCs. Receptors originate from a human donor in good health (CMV status not recorded). Some clones in this sample may be carry-over from other donors' samples. CDR3s include the opening cysteine and the closing phenylalanine or tryptophan. The size of a clone is reported for some rows only, either as once, few or many, or as a class for expanded clones.

clone size	J gene	V gene	CDR3 protein
many	TRBJ1-5	TRBV7-2	CASSLRTGDLQPQHF
NA	TRBJ2-7	TRBV20-1	CSGQGVREQYF
many	TRBJ2-7	TRBV7-2	CASGRGGSGYEQYF
NA	TRBJ2-5	TRBV5-4	CASSLMGTQETQYF
few	TRBJ2-3	TRBV20-1	CSAKRRGSTDTQYF
NA	TRBJ2-1	TRBV29-1	CSASDWRRDEQFF
few	TRBJ2-7	TRBV7-3	CASSPYPGYEQYF
few	TRBJ2-2	TRBV12-3/TRBV12-4	CASSPQGWGTGELFF
many	TRBJ1-1	TRBV7-2	CASSLRSGATEAFF
NA	TRBJ2-2	TRBV2	CASSTYGELFF
many	TRBJ2-4	TRBV7-2	CASSRPPASHIQYF
NA	TRBJ2-1	TRBV7-9	CASSLVPSGLSYNEQFF
NA	TRBJ2-3	TRBV4-1	CASSQEIQGARDTQYF
NA	TRBJ1-2	TRBV4-1	CASSQVRQPSVTF
NA	TRBJ1-5	TRBV10-3	CAISEGQGSNQPQHF
NA	TRBJ2-1	TRBV7-2	CASSFALYEQFF
few	TRBJ2-1	TRBV23-1	CASSQSRRAEFF
many	TRBJ1-1	TRBV7-9	CASRYRGPNTEAFF
many	TRBJ1-1	TRBV7-2	CASSLTRVSEAFF
few	TRBJ1-2	TRBV28	CASSSPSTGVYYGYTF
NA	TRBJ1-5	TRBV2	CASTRDRGRGGQPQHF
few	TRBJ2-4	TRBV5-6	CASSLGRVGLAGGNIQYF
NA	TRBJ1-2	TRBV7-2	CASSLGRPGQVNGYTF
few	TRBJ2-4	TRBV28	CASGLGGEKNIQYF
few	TRBJ2-3	TRBV20-1	CSANRLAGLTDTQYF
NA	TRBJ1-5	TRBV7-2	CASSKTVDQPQHF
many	TRBJ2-5	TRBV7-2	CASRSMAGKETQYF
few	TRBJ1-1	TRBV7-9	CASSLYTYHTEAFF
NA	TRBJ2-2	TRBV5-1	CASGTRANTGELFF
NA	TRBJ2-3	TRBV6-2/TRBV6-3	CASSYGGALESDTQYF
few	TRBJ1-4	TRBV6-2/TRBV6-3	CASSVSDRSTNEKLFF
many	TRBJ2-2	TRBV7-3	CASSLNTRIGTGELFF
NA	TRBJ1-2	TRBV6-2/TRBV6-3	CASRPRDRPKADGYTF
NA	TRBJ2-6	TRBV6-2/TRBV6-3	CASCTVGALGANVLTF
many	TRBJ2-1	TRBV13	CASSSPWGDNEQFF
once	TRBJ2-7	TRBV12-3/TRBV12-4	CASSFGAWGSEQYF
NA	TRBJ1-2	TRBV7-2	CASSLAPQGYYGYTF
NA	TRBJ2-1	TRBV12-3/TRBV12-4	CASSFGLAEQFF
NA	TRBJ2-3	TRBV9	CASSVDGVAAPFTGDTQYF
few	TRBJ2-3	TRBV28	CASSFTGGNTDTQYF
few	TRBJ1-5	TRBV6-6	CASSYVGPGVGRNQPQHF
NA	TRBJ2-5	TRBV20-1	CSARWDRGRETQYF
few	TRBJ2-4	TRBV7-8	CASSLMFKNIQYF
few	TRBJ2-6	TRBV28	CASSPGRISGANVLTF
NA	TRBJ1-3	TRBV5-4	CASSPPGATGNTIYF
NA	TRBJ2-1	TRBV14	CASSRPGLAGVNEQFF
NA	TRBJ1-5	TRBV3-1	CASSQAPGAGGFQPQHF
many	TRBJ1-5	TRBV7-2	CASSLGLHPGNQPQHF
NA	TRBJ1-1	TRBV12-3/TRBV12-4	CASGPQGKAFF
NA	TRBJ2-1	TRBV5-4	CASSNRDLYNEQFF
many	TRBJ1-3	TRBV7-2	CASSLVGSDLGNTIYF
many	TRBJ2-5	TRBV7-3	CASSNSGETQYF
NA	TRBJ1-4	TRBV13	CASSLAGKRNEKLFF
NA	TRBJ2-2	TRBV9	CASSVAPSGNTGELFF
NA	TRBJ2-7	TRBV15	CATSRRDHEQYF